This T cell receptor (beta chain) was captured by sequencing in a study of radiation and T cells in renal cell carcinoma. Study overall: Nephrectomy followed 15 Gy stereotactic body radiation by 4 weeks. The study, taken as a whole, reports: From baseline, blood top tumor clonotypes peaked at 2 weeks post-radiation.

Only in-frame clones appear in the TCRdb table, and some are missing; sequencing was by immunoSEQ multiplex PCR. The sample yields 110,000 to 150,000 clones, nearly 90% seen once. A remark on this clone: Its target is unknown.

Time point here: baseline pretreatment blood. Treatment in this sample: 15 Gy SBRT to primary tumor, nephrectomy 4 weeks later. This CDR3 spans 16 amino acids. Germline CDR1 is SGHTA and CDR2 is FQGNSA. Trimming took off 5 bases at V and 8 bases at J, with 21 bases between the two ends. The chain recombines TRBV7-2 with TRBJ2-2, with D perhaps TRBD2 (6 bases). The clonotype was recovered from a woman aged 50 to 60 with renal cell carcinoma. The material sequenced was blood, taken from a patient whose treatment included radiotherapy and nephrectomy. CDR3: CASSPHGTPGLGELFF. CDR3 DNA: TGTGCCAGCAGCCCGCACGGGACTCCGGGTTTGGGGGAGCTGTTTTTT.